This T cell receptor (beta chain) is from a study of T cell responses to AZD1222 COVID-19 vaccine. Details on this clone: Antigen unknown.

The CDR3 has 13 amino acids. Trimming shortened V by 3 bases and J by 7 bases, and 10 bases separated the two germline ends. Germline CDR1 SNHLY, CDR2 FYNNEI. Study-wide results and caveats: White British people made up most donors, females outnumbered males, and clonal diversity was possibly underestimated.

Only in-frame clones appear in the TCRdb table, and some are missing; sequencing was by immunoSEQ multiplex PCR. The data hold 150,000 or so clones, with roughly nine tenths observed a single time. This chain connects TRBV2 to TRBJ1-5; D is unclear. The material was peripheral blood, obtained 28 days after the second AZD1222 dose. The sequence came from an adult who received the AZD1222 COVID-19 vaccine. CDR3 coding DNA: TGTGCCAGCAGTGAGCTTGGTAACCAGCCCCAGCATTTT. Amino acid sequence: CASSELGNQPQHF.